The rows below give T cell receptor beta chains drawn from one sample of a study of human T cells and chemical hapten exposure. Via MiXCR, TCRdb re-called the RACE reads, giving one row per CDR3 protein. Of roughly 200,000 distinct CDR3 sequences listed, around 25% were seen once; the top ten hold over 2%. Sequenced material: whole blood, taken in connection with sensitization to the hapten diphenylcyclopropenone (DPC). These receptors all stem from a woman aged 40 to 49 with alopecia areata. Some clones in this sample may be carry-over from other donors' samples. Both conserved end residues are part of each CDR3. Each record gives: clone size, V gene, D gene, CDR3 length, J gene, CDR3 protein, CDR3 DNA. The D gene is left open where the match is weak. Expanded clones are given a class, and other clones once, few, many or no size at all.

many	TRBV3-1	TRBD2	15	TRBJ2-5	CASSPSSGGIETQYF	TGTGCCAGCAGCCCGTCGAGCGGGGGAATTGAGACCCAGTACTTC
-	TRBV27	TRBD1	13	TRBJ1-2	CASSFPGQGTYTF	TGTGCCAGCAGTTTTCCCGGACAGGGGACCTACACCTTC
-	TRBV6-5	-	17	TRBJ1-5	CASSRTPSGVGDQPQHF	TGTGCCAGCAGTCGAACCCCTTCAGGGGTCGGGGATCAGCCCCAGCATTTT
-	TRBV15	TRBD2	14	TRBJ2-3	CATRRGSPTDTQYF	TGTGCCACGCGGCGGGGGAGCCCCACAGATACGCAGTATTTT
-	TRBV9	-	16	TRBJ2-3	CASSPQGGLGTDTQYF	TGTGCCAGCAGCCCACAGGGAGGATTGGGCACAGATACGCAGTATTTT
once	TRBV7-2	-	15	TRBJ2-2	CASSPFTGYTGELFF	TGTGCCAGCAGTCCCTTTACAGGGTACACCGGGGAGCTGTTTTTT
-	TRBV28	-	14	TRBJ2-7	CASRASSSSYEQYF	TGTGCCAGCAGGGCGTCCTCGAGCTCCTACGAGCAGTACTTC
-	TRBV20-1	-	12	TRBJ2-3	CTVAQGSDTQYF	TGCACCGTGGCACAGGGAAGTGATACGCAGTATTTT
few	TRBV19	-	14	TRBJ2-1	CASIGQPTYNEQFF	TGTGCCAGTATTGGACAGCCAACCTACAATGAGCAGTTCTTC
-	TRBV5-1	TRBD1	13	TRBJ2-7	CASSGQGAIEQYF	TGCGCCAGCAGTGGACAGGGGGCGATCGAGCAGTACTTC
few	TRBV4-1	-	15	TRBJ2-3	CASSPSALGTDTQYF	TGCGCCAGCAGCCCTAGCGCCCTTGGCACAGATACGCAGTATTTT
few	TRBV18	-	15	TRBJ1-1	CASSPLGTTNTEAFF	TGTGCCAGCTCACCGCTTGGGACTACGAACACTGAAGCTTTCTTT
few	TRBV20-1	TRBD2	14	TRBJ2-7	CSASSQRGSYEQYF	TGCAGTGCTTCCTCCCAGCGGGGGTCCTACGAGCAGTACTTC
many	TRBV20-1	-	15	TRBJ2-1	CSARPRDLFYNEQFF	TGCAGTGCTAGACCGCGGGACTTGTTCTACAATGAGCAGTTCTTC
few	TRBV5-1	TRBD2	15	TRBJ2-1	CASSRGTSAYNEQFF	TGCGCCAGCAGCCGAGGGACTAGCGCCTACAATGAGCAGTTCTTC
few	TRBV5-6	-	16	TRBJ1-1	CASSLGQGSMNTEAFF	TGTGCCAGCAGCTTGGGGCAGGGATCGATGAACACTGAAGCTTTCTTT
-	TRBV7-2	-	15	TRBJ1-5	CASSSYANSNQPQHF	TGTGCCAGCAGCTCCTACGCTAATAGCAATCAGCCCCAGCATTTT
-	TRBV12-3/TRBV12-4	-	14	TRBJ1-4	CASSFRTTNEKLFF	TGTGCCAGCAGTTTTCGGACAACTAATGAAAAACTGTTTTTT
-	TRBV4-2	-	17	TRBJ2-1	CASSQDRGGTGKNEQFF	TGTGCCAGCAGCCAAGATCGGGGGGGGACAGGGAAGAATGAGCAGTTCTTC
-	TRBV19	-	15	TRBJ2-1	CASTPSSGGYNEQFF	TGTGCCAGTACTCCCTCGTCAGGCGGCTACAATGAGCAGTTCTTC
-	TRBV20-1	-	12	TRBJ1-1	CSVRSPNTEAFF	TGCAGTGTAAGGTCCCCGAACACTGAAGCTTTCTTT
few	TRBV12-3/TRBV12-4	-	14	TRBJ1-5	CASGTAGLNQPQHF	TGTGCCAGTGGCACGGCGGGCCTTAATCAGCCCCAGCATTTT
-	TRBV4-3	TRBD2	16	TRBJ2-7	CASSQIAGSGPYEQYF	TGCGCCAGCAGCCAAATAGCGGGAAGTGGGCCCTACGAGCAGTACTTC
-	TRBV28	-	15	TRBJ2-7	CASSLYLPGSDEQYF	TGTGCCAGCAGTTTATACCTCCCGGGTTCTGACGAGCAGTACTTC
many	TRBV5-4	TRBD2	14	TRBJ2-3	CASRLAGGTDTQYF	TGTGCCAGCCGACTAGCGGGGGGCACAGATACGCAGTATTTT
many	TRBV7-9	-	15	TRBJ2-7	CASSRTSPGTGEQYF	TGTGCCAGCAGCCGAACGAGTCCCGGGACGGGGGAGCAGTACTTC
-	TRBV4-3	-	15	TRBJ1-5	CASSQDWGRNQPQHF	TGCGCCAGCAGCCAAGATTGGGGGCGGAATCAGCCCCAGCATTTT
many	TRBV28	TRBD2	16	TRBJ2-5	CASSSRREDIQETQYF	TGTGCCAGCAGTTCGAGGCGGGAGGATATCCAAGAGACCCAGTACTTC
many	TRBV10-3	-	14	TRBJ1-1	CAISGLKPSTEAFF	TGTGCCATCAGCGGGCTAAAACCTTCAACTGAAGCTTTCTTT
-	TRBV24-1	TRBD2	13	TRBJ2-7	CATSLAGAYEQYF	TGTGCCACCAGCCTAGCGGGAGCTTACGAGCAGTACTTC
-	TRBV5-1	TRBD2	18	TRBJ2-3	CASSSGTSASPSTDTQYF	TGCGCCAGCAGTTCCGGGACTAGCGCTTCTCCTAGCACAGATACGCAGTATTTT
many	TRBV4-3	-	15	TRBJ2-5	CASSKGPVGKETQYF	TGCGCCAGCAGCAAAGGCCCGGTTGGAAAAGAGACCCAGTACTTC